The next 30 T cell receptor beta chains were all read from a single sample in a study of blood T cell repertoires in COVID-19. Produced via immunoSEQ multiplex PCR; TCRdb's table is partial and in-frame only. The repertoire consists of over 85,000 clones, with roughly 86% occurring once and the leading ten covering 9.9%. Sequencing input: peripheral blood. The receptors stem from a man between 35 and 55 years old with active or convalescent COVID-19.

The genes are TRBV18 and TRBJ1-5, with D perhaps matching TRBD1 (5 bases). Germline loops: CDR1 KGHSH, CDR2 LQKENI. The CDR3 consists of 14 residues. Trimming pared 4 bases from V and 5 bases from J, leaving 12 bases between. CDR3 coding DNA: TGTGCCAGCTCACACGACAGCGGGGATCAGCCCCAGCATTTT. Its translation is CASSHDSGDQPQHF. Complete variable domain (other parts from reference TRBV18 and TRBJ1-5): NAGVMQNPRHLVRRRGQEARLRCSPMKGHSHVYWYRQLPEEGLKFMVYLQKENIIDESGMPKERFSAEFPKEGPSILRIQQVVRGDSAAYFCASSHDSGDQPQHFGDGTRLSIL.

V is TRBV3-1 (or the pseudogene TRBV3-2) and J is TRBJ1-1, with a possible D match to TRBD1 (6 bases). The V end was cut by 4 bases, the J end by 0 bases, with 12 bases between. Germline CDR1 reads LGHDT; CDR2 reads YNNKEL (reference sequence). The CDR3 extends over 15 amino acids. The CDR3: CASSPRTAMNTEAFF. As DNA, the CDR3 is TGTGCCAGCAGCCCCCGGACAGCCATGAACACTGAAGCTTTCTTT.

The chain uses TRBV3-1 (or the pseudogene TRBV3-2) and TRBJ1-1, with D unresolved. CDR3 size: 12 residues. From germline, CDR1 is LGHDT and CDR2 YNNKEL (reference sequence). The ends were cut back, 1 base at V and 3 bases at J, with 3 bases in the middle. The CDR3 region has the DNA TGTGCCAGCAGCCAAGCAGACACTGAAGCTTTCTTT. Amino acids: CASSQADTEAFF.

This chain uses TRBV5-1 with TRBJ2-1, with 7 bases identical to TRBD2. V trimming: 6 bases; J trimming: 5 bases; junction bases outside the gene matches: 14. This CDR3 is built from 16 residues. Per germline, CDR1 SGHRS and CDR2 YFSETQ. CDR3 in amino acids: CASTQLRDYQNNEQFF. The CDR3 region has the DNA TGCGCCAGCACCCAACTCCGGGACTACCAAAACAATGAGCAGTTCTTC.

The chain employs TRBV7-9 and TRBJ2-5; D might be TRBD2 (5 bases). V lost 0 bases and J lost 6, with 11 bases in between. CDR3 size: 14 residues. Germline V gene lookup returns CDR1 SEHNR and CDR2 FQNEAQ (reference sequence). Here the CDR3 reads CASSLAGEAKTQYF. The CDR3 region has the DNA TGTGCCAGCAGCTTAGCCGGGGAAGCGAAGACCCAGTACTTC.

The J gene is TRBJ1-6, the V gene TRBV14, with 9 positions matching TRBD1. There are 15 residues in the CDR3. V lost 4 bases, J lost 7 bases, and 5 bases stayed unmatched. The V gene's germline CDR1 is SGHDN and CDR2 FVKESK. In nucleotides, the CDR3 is TGTGCCAGCAGCCCAACGACAGGGGGGAATTCACCCCTCCACTTT. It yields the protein CASSPTTGGNSPLHF.

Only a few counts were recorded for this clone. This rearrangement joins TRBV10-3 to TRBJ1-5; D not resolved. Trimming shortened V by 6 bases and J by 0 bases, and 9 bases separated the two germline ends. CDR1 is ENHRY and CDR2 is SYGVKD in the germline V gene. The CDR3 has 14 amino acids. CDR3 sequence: CAIRDWDSNQPQHF. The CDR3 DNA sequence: TGTGCCATCAGGGACTGGGATAGCAATCAGCCCCAGCATTTT.

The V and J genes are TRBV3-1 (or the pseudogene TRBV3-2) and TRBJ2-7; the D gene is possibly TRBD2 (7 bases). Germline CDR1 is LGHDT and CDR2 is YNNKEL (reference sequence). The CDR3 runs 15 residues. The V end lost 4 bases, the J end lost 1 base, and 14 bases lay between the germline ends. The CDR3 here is CASSPEGGDSYEQYF. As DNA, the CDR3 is TGTGCCAGCAGCCCGGAGGGGGGGGATTCCTACGAGCAGTACTTC.

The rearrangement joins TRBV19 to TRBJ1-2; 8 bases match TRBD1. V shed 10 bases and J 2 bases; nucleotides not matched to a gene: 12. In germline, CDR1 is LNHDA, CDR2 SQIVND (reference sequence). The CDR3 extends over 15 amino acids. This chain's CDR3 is CATREQGVVNYGYTF. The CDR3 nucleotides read TGTGCCACACGAGAACAGGGGGTGGTAAACTATGGCTACACCTTC. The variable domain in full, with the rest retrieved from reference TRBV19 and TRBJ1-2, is DGGITQSPKYLFRKEGQNVTLSCEQNLNHDAMYWYRQDPGQGLRLIYYSQIVNDFQKGDIAEGYSVSREKKESFPLTVTSAQKNPTAFYLCATREQGVVNYGYTFGSGTRLTVV.

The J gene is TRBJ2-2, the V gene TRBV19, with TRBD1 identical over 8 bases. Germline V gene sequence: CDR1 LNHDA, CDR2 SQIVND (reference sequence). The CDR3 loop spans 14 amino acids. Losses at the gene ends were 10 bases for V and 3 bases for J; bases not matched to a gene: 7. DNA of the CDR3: TGTGCCACTCGACAGGGGATGGACACCGGGGAGCTGTTTTTT. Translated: CATRQGMDTGELFF.

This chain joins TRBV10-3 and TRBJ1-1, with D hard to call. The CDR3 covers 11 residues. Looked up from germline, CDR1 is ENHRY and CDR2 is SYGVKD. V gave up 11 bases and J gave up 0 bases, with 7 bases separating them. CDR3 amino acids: CASRLNTEAFF. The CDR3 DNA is TGTGCCTCCCGGTTGAACACTGAAGCTTTCTTT.

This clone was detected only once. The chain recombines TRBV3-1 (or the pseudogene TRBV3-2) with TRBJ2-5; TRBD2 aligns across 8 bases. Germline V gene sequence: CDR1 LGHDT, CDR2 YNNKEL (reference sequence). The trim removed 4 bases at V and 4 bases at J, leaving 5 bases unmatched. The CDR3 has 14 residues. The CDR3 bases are TGTGCCAGCAGCCGTTCGGGGGGGTTAGAGACCCAGTACTTC. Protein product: CASSRSGGLETQYF.

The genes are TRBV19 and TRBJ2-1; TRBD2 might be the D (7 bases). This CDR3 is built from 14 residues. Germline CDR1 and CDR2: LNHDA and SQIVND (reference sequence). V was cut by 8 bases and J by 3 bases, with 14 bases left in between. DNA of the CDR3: TGTGCCAGTTCTCCGGGGGGCAGCTACAATGAGCAGTTCTTC. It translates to CASSPGGSYNEQFF.

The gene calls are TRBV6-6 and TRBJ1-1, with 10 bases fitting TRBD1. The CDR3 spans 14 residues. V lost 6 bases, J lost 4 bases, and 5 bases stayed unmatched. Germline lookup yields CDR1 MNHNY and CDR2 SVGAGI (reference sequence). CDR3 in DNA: TGTGCCAGCAGGCAAGGACAGGGGGGCACTGAAGCTTTCTTT. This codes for CASRQGQGGTEAFF.

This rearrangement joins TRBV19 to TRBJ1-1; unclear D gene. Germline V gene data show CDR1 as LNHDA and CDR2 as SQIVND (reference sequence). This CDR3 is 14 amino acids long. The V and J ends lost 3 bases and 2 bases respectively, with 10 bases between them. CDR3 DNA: TGTGCCAGTAGTATCGGCAGGTTTAACACTGAAGCTTTCTTT. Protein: CASSIGRFNTEAFF. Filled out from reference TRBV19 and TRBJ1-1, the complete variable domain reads DGGITQSPKYLFRKEGQNVTLSCEQNLNHDAMYWYRQDPGQGLRLIYYSQIVNDFQKGDIAEGYSVSREKKESFPLTVTSAQKNPTAFYLCASSIGRFNTEAFFGQGTRLTVV.

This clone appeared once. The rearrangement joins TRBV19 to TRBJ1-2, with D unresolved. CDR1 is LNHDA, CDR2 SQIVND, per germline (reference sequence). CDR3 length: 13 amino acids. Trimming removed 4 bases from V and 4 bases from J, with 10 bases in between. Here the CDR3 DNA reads TGTGCCAGTAGTACTCCACCCGGCTATGGCTACACCTTC. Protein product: CASSTPPGYGYTF. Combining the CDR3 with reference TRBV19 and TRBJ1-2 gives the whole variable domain DGGITQSPKYLFRKEGQNVTLSCEQNLNHDAMYWYRQDPGQGLRLIYYSQIVNDFQKGDIAEGYSVSREKKESFPLTVTSAQKNPTAFYLCASSTPPGYGYTFGSGTRLTVV.

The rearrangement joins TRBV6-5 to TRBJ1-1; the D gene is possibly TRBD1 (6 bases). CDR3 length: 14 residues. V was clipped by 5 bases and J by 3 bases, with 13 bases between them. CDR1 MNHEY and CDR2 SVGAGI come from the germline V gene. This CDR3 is CASSPMNRDTEAFF. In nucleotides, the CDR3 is TGTGCCAGCAGTCCGATGAACAGGGACACTGAAGCTTTCTTT.

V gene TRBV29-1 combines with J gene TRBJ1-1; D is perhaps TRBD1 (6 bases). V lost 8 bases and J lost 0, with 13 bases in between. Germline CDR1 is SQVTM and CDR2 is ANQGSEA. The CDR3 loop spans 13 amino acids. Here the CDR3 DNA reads TGCAGCACCCGGACAGCTTTGAACACTGAAGCTTTCTTT. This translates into CSTRTALNTEAFF. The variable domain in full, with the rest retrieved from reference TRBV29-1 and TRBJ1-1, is SAVISQKPSRDICQRGTSLTIQCQVDSQVTMMFWYRQQPGQSLTLIATANQGSEATYESGFVIDKFPISRPNLTFSTLTVSNMSPEDSSIYLCSTRTALNTEAFFGQGTRLTVV.

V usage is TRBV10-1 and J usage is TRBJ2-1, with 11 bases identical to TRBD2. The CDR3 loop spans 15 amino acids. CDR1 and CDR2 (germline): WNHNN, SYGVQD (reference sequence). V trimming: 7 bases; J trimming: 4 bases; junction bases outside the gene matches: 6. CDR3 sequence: CASKVAGGIYNEQFF. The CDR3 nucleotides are TGCGCCAGCAAGGTAGCGGGGGGGATATACAATGAGCAGTTCTTC.

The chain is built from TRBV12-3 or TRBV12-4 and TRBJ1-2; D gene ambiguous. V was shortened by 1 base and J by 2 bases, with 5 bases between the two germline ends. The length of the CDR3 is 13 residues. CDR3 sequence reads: CASSLDRNYGYTF. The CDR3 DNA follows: TGTGCCAGCAGTTTAGACAGAAACTATGGCTACACCTTC.

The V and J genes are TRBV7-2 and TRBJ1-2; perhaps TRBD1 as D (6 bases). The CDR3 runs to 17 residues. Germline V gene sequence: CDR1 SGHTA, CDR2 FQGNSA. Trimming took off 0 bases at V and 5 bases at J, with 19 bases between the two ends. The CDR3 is CASSLAPRQARFYGYTF. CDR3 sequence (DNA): TGTGCCAGCAGCTTAGCACCTCGACAGGCCCGGTTTTATGGCTACACCTTC.

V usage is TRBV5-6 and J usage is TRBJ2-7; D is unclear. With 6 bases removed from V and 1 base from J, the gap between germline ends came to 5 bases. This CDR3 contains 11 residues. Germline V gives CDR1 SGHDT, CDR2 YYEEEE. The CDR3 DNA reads TGTGCCAGCACCAATTCCTACGAGCAGTACTTC. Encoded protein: CASTNSYEQYF.

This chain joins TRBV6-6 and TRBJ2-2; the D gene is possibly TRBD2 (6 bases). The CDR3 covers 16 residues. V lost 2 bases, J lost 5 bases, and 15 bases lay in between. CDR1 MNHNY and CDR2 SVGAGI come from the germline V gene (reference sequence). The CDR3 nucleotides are TGTGCCAGCAGTTACCTGACTAGTCCTCGAACCGGGGAGCTGTTTTTT. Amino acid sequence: CASSYLTSPRTGELFF.

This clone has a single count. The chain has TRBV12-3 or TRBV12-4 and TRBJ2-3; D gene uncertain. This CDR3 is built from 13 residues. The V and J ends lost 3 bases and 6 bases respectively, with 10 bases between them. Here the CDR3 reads CASSFLRVDTQYF. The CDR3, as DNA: TGTGCCAGCAGTTTTTTACGGGTCGATACGCAGTATTTT.

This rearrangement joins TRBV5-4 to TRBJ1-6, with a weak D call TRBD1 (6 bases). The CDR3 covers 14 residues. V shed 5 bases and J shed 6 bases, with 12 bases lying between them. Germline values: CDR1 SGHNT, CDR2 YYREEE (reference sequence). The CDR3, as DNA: TGTGCCAGCAGTCCGGACAGACTTAATTCACCCCTCCACTTT. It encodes CASSPDRLNSPLHF.

CDR3 nucleotides: TGTGCCAGCAGTCTCTTGACAGGGGGCAATGAGCAGTTCTTC. It codes for CASSLLTGGNEQFF. The chain employs TRBV2 and TRBJ2-1; 9 bases map to TRBD1. Germline loops: CDR1 SNHLY, CDR2 FYNNEI. J was trimmed by 6 bases and V by 5 bases; bases with no gene match: 5. CDR3 length equals 14 residues.

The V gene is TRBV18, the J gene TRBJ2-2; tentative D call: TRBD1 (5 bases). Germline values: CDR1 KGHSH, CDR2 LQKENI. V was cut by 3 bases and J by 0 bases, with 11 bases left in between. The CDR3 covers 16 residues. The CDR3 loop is CASSPPRGSNTGELFF. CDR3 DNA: TGTGCCAGCTCACCCCCTAGGGGCTCGAACACCGGGGAGCTGTTTTTT.

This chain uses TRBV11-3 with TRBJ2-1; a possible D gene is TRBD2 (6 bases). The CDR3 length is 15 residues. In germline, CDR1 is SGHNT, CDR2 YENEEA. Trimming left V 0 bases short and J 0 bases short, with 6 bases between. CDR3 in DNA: TGTGCCAGCAGCTTAGAGGGGGGCTCCTACAATGAGCAGTTCTTC. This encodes CASSLEGGSYNEQFF.

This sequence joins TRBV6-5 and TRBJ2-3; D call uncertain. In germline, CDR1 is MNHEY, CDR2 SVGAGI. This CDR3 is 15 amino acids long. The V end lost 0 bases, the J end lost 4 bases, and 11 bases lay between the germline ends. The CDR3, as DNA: TGTGCCAGCAGTTACTCGACATTGAATGCAGATACGCAGTATTTT. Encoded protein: CASSYSTLNADTQYF.

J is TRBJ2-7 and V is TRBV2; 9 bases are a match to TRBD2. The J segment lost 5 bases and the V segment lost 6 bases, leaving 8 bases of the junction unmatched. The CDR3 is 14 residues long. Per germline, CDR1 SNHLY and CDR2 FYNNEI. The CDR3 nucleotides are TGTGCCAGCAGGCCGGGACTAGCAGTGCACGAGCAGTACTTC. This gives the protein CASRPGLAVHEQYF. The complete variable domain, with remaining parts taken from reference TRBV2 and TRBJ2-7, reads EPEVTQTPSHQVTQMGQEVILRCVPISNHLYFYWYRQILGQKVEFLVSFYNNEISEKSEIFDDQFSVERPDGSNFTLKIRSTKLEDSAMYFCASRPGLAVHEQYFGPGTRLTVT.